The 14 T cell receptor beta chains below all came from one sample that was sequenced in a study of cytomegalovirus exposure and HLA in healthy donors. It was with 60 Vbeta and 13 Jbeta primers that the PCR ran. Sequencing was performed with immunoSEQ multiplex PCR; in TCRdb, only in-frame clones are kept and a portion is missing. The sample contains roughly 200,000 clones, 70% to 80% of which appear only once. The specimen sequenced was PBMCs. Receptor source: a male donor in good health and CMV-seronegative.

The chain joins TRBV29-1 to TRBJ1-1, with 7 bases identical to TRBD1. The J segment lost 3 bases and the V segment lost 6 bases, leaving 1 base of the junction unmatched. The V gene's germline CDR1 is SQVTM and CDR2 ANQGSEA. The CDR3 sequence is 11 residues long. This CDR3 reads CSVDRDTEAFF. In DNA, the CDR3 is TGCAGCGTCGACAGGGACACTGAAGCTTTCTTT.

The chain is built from TRBV5-4 and TRBJ2-3, with D possibly being TRBD2 (7 bases). Germline CDR1 is SGHNT and CDR2 is YYREEE (reference sequence). Between the trimmed V and J ends, which lost 2 bases and 4 bases, there was a span of 14 bases. The CDR3 length is 15 residues. The CDR3 DNA follows: TGTGCCAGCAGCTTCTCCGGGGGGCGGTCAGATACGCAGTATTTT. It translates to CASSFSGGRSDTQYF.

With regard to this clone: Other DNA sequences in the sample encode the same CDR3. The genes are TRBV28 and TRBJ1-6; D is possibly TRBD1 (5 bases). Germline V gene sequence: CDR1 MDHEN, CDR2 SYDVKM. This CDR3 is 14 amino acids long. V was pared by 2 bases and J by 6 bases, with 8 bases between. The CDR3 region is CASSLRGGNSPLHF. The CDR3 bases are TGTGCCAGCAGTTTAAGGGGAGGTAATTCACCCCTCCACTTT.

Regarding this clone: One junction end does not reproduce the germline sequence, and a read error may be involved. The J gene is TRBJ1-1, the V gene TRBV7-9; 7 bases match TRBD1. CDR1 is SEHNR, CDR2 FQNEAQ, per germline (reference sequence). The CDR3 runs to 16 residues. CDR3: CSSSLAAGGMNTEAFF. DNA for the CDR3: TGTTCCAGCAGCTTAGCGGCAGGGGGAATGAACACTGAAGCTTTCTTT.

This clone turned up a few times. V usage is TRBV30 and J usage is TRBJ1-4; 10 bases are a match to TRBD1. Germline CDR1 and CDR2: GTSNPN and SVGIG (reference sequence). V dropped 0 bases and J dropped 7; count of bases not matched to a gene: 8. The CDR3 loop spans 16 amino acids. The CDR3 loop is CAWSVGDRGSGEKLFF. CDR3 DNA: TGTGCCTGGAGTGTGGGGGACAGGGGATCGGGTGAAAAACTGTTTTTT.

In its sample, this clone was seen a few times. The chain carries TRBV11-3 and TRBJ2-1; 13 positions agree with TRBD2. The trim removed 1 base at V and 10 bases at J, leaving 13 bases unmatched. The CDR3 covers 18 residues. The germline CDR1 and CDR2 sequences are SGHNT and YENEEA. DNA of the CDR3: TGTGCCAGCAGCTTAGGCCTTGGACTAGCGGGAGTATTCGGAGAGCAGTTCTTC. Translation: CASSLGLGLAGVFGEQFF.

This chain joins TRBV7-9 and TRBJ1-1, with no clear D. Germline V gives CDR1 SEHNR, CDR2 FQNEAQ (reference sequence). The CDR3 loop spans 12 amino acids. V lost 5 bases to trimming and J lost 6 bases, with 10 bases between them. CDR3: CASSREESEAFF. The CDR3 DNA reads as TGTGCCAGCAGCCGCGAAGAATCTGAAGCTTTCTTT.

This clone was seen a few times. This CDR3 is CATGTGTYEQYF. CDR3 bases: TGTGCCACCGGGACAGGCACCTACGAGCAGTACTTC. The J gene is TRBJ2-7, the V gene TRBV28, with 8 bases lining up with TRBD1. J gave up 2 bases and V 10 bases, and 4 bases lay outside the gene matches. This CDR3 region has 12 residues. Germline V CDR1 and CDR2: MDHEN, SYDVKM.

V gene TRBV5-1 combines with J gene TRBJ1-4, with 8 bases that match TRBD1. CDR3 length: 14 amino acids. The germline CDR1 and CDR2 sequences are SGHRS and YFSETQ. Losses at the gene ends were 4 bases for V and 7 bases for J; bases not matched to a gene: 6. The CDR3 loop reads CASSIGQGGEKLFF. DNA for the CDR3: TGCGCCAGCAGCATTGGACAGGGCGGTGAAAAACTGTTTTTT.

This chain links TRBV19 with TRBJ2-3, with 8 bases aligning to TRBD2. The trim removed 3 bases at V and 0 bases at J, leaving 11 bases unmatched. CDR3 size: 18 residues. Germline assignment: CDR1 LNHDA and CDR2 SQIVND (reference sequence). Here the CDR3 DNA reads TGTGCCAGTAGTATTAGGCTAGCGGGTAGTGCTAGCACAGATACGCAGTATTTT. Its translation: CASSIRLAGSASTDTQYF.

V usage is TRBV6-6 and J usage is TRBJ1-5; 9 positions match TRBD1. V shed 9 bases and J 4 bases; nucleotides not matched to a gene: 4. The germline CDR1 and CDR2 sequences are MNHNY and SVGAGI (reference sequence). The CDR3 has 13 residues. In DNA, the CDR3 is TGTGCCAGTGACAGGGGGGGTAATCAGCCCCAGCATTTT. Translated: CASDRGGNQPQHF.

Only one count was recorded for this clone. The rearrangement uses TRBV10-3 and TRBJ2-1; maybe TRBD2 (6 bases). Trimming pared 10 bases from V and 2 bases from J, leaving 18 bases between. CDR3 length: 15 amino acids. In germline, CDR1 is ENHRY, CDR2 SYGVKD. This chain's CDR3 is CATVTQRAPYNEQFF. The CDR3 DNA reads TGTGCCACCGTTACTCAGCGGGCCCCCTACAATGAGCAGTTCTTC.

The V gene is TRBV11-3, the J gene TRBJ2-1; 8 positions agree with TRBD2. This CDR3 is 15 amino acids long. The germline gives CDR1 SGHNT, CDR2 YENEEA. The junction had 4 bases not matched to a gene; V was cut back by 3 bases and J by 3 bases. The CDR3 sequence is CASSFGGGLYNEQFF. The CDR3 DNA reads as TGTGCCAGCAGCTTCGGCGGGGGGCTCTACAATGAGCAGTTCTTC.

This sequence joins TRBV7-2 and TRBJ1-4; 7 nucleotides align to TRBD1. The CDR3 has 14 residues. V shed 5 bases and J 4 bases; nucleotides not matched to a gene: 4. The germline V gene encodes CDR1 SGHTA and CDR2 FQGNSA. CDR3 nucleotide sequence: TGTGCCAGCAGCCCCGGGACAGTTAATGAAAAACTGTTTTTT. It translates to CASSPGTVNEKLFF.